This entry concerns a single T cell receptor (beta chain). Its antigen is as yet unknown. These data belong to a study of cytomegalovirus exposure and HLA in healthy donors. Assay: immunoSEQ multiplex PCR; the TCRdb copy retains only in-frame clones and omits some. The sample has 120,000 to 150,000 clones; around nine tenths are singletons. Losses at the gene ends were 4 bases for V and 4 bases for J; bases not matched to a gene: 8. In germline, CDR1 is MNHEY, CDR2 SMNVEV (reference sequence). This CDR3 is 15 amino acids long. Whole-study results and caveats: The authors listed 150 to 200 TCR beta chains as cytomegalovirus-associated.

Sequences were obtained from PBMCs. The origin of this receptor is a young woman in good health and CMV-seropositive. J is TRBJ1-2 and V is TRBV27, with 8 nucleotides matching TRBD1. CDR3 protein: CASSYKRTGSYGYTF. DNA for the CDR3: TGTGCCAGCAGTTATAAGAGGACAGGGAGCTATGGCTACACCTTC.